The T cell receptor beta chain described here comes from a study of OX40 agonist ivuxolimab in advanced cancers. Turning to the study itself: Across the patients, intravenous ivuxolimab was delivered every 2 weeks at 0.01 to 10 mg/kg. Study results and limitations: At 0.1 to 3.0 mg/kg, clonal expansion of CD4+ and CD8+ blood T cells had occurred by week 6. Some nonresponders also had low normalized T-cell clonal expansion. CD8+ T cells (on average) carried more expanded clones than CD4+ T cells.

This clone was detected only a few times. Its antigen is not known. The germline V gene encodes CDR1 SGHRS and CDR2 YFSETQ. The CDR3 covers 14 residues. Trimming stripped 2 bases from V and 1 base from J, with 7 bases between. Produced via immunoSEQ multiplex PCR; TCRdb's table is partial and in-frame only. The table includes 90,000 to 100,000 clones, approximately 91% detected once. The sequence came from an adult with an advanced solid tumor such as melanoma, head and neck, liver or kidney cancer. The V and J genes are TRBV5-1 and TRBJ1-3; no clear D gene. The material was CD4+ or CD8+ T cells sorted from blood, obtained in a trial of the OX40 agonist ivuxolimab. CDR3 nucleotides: TGCGCCAGCAGCTTCGGAGATTCTGGAAACACCATATATTTT. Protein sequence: CASSFGDSGNTIYF.